Listed below are T cell receptor beta chains from one sample, sequenced in a study of T cells after yellow fever vaccination. TCRdb itself ran the 5' RACE reads through MiXCR, one entry per CDR3 protein. The sample carries 170,000 or so distinct CDR3 sequences, 6.2% recorded once. Sample: CD4+ T cells sorted from PBMCs, taken on the day of the first yellow fever vaccination. These TCRs come from a man younger than 35 who received the YFV17D yellow fever vaccine. Both conserved end residues are part of each CDR3. A D gene is named only where the DNA matches it firmly. Clone size is stated in some rows and not others, as once, few, many or a class when expanded.

j_call	v_call	d_call	clone_size	cdr3_aa	cdr3_nt
TRBJ1-5	TRBV4-3	-	many	CASSQDEGQPQHF	TGCGCCAGCAGCCAAGACGAGGGTCAGCCCCAGCATTTT
TRBJ2-5	TRBV18	-	many	CASSTDLQETQYF	TGTGCCAGCTCAACAGATCTCCAAGAGACCCAGTACTTC
TRBJ1-4	TRBV20-1	-	-	CSASPDGSNEKLFF	TGCAGTGCTAGCCCCGACGGTTCTAATGAAAAACTGTTTTTT
TRBJ1-1	TRBV30	TRBD1	few	CAWSVPGGVRAFF	TGTGCCTGGAGTGTACCAGGGGGCGTGCGAGCTTTCTTT
TRBJ1-5	TRBV29-1	-	-	CSVGGGLNQPQHF	TGCAGCGTTGGGGGGGGATTAAATCAGCCCCAGCATTTT
TRBJ2-2	TRBV5-1	-	few	CASGPGTPNTGELFF	TGCGCCAGCGGACCCGGGACACCGAACACCGGGGAGCTGTTTTTT
TRBJ2-1	TRBV20-1	TRBD2	few	CSAMEAGRYNEQFF	TGCAGTGCGATGGAAGCGGGGCGTTACAATGAGCAGTTCTTC
TRBJ1-1	TRBV7-2	-	many	CASSSRRNTEAFF	TGTGCCAGCAGCTCAAGGAGGAACACTGAAGCTTTCTTT
TRBJ2-7	TRBV7-2	TRBD2	-	CASSLGTSGPAGYEQYF	TGTGCCAGCAGCCTCGGGACTAGCGGTCCTGCTGGGTACGAGCAGTACTTC
TRBJ2-6	TRBV5-1	-	many	CASSWGGGLSGANVLTF	TGCGCCAGCAGCTGGGGTGGGGGACTCTCTGGGGCCAACGTCCTGACTTTC
TRBJ1-5	TRBV3-1	-	-	CASSLGFSNQPQHF	TGTGCCAGCAGCCTGGGTTTCAGCAATCAGCCCCAGCATTTT
TRBJ2-5	TRBV3-1	TRBD2	many	CASSDTLAVQETQYF	TGTGCCAGCAGCGACACTCTAGCGGTACAAGAGACCCAGTACTTC
TRBJ1-1	TRBV30	-	many	CAWTGTREAFF	TGTGCCTGGACCGGGACCCGAGAGGCTTTCTTT
TRBJ1-4	TRBV20-1	-	few	CSAGAVGRVEKLFF	TGCAGTGCTGGAGCAGTGGGCAGAGTTGAAAAACTGTTTTTT
TRBJ2-5	TRBV12-3/TRBV12-4	TRBD1	many	CASSLPTGPQETQYF	TGTGCCAGCAGTTTACCGACAGGGCCCCAAGAGACCCAGTACTTC
TRBJ2-4	TRBV5-1	-	-	CASRRALGAKNIQYF	TGCGCCAGCCGAAGAGCTCTGGGGGCCAAAAACATTCAGTACTTC
TRBJ2-1	TRBV24-1	TRBD2	many	CATSGKRGLENEQFF	TGTGCCACCAGTGGTAAGCGGGGCTTAGAGAATGAGCAGTTCTTC
TRBJ2-7	TRBV12-5	TRBD2	-	CASGPWGGEGEQYF	TGTGCTAGTGGTCCTTGGGGAGGGGAGGGTGAGCAGTACTTC
TRBJ2-5	TRBV7-2	TRBD1	many	CASSSYRGPVQETQYF	TGTGCCAGCAGCAGCTACAGGGGTCCCGTACAAGAGACCCAGTACTTC
TRBJ1-4	TRBV20-1	-	few	CSAREWGTSREEKLFF	TGCAGTGCTAGAGAATGGGGGACCAGTAGAGAGGAAAAACTGTTTTTT
TRBJ1-5	TRBV6-5	TRBD1	many	CASSYSNRGDQPQHF	TGTGCCAGCAGTTACTCGAACAGGGGGGATCAGCCCCAGCATTTT
TRBJ1-1	TRBV5-4	-	few	CASSPREGGLTEAFF	TGTGCCAGCAGCCCGCGCGAGGGTGGACTCACTGAAGCTTTCTTT
TRBJ2-3	TRBV7-2	-	many	CASSLGGRVSTDTQYF	TGTGCCAGCAGCTTAGGGGGCCGGGTTAGCACAGATACGCAGTATTTT
TRBJ1-1	TRBV4-2	TRBD1	few	CASSSPGGTENTEAFF	TGTGCCAGCAGTTCTCCTGGGGGGACAGAAAACACTGAAGCTTTCTTT
TRBJ1-1	TRBV5-6	-	many	CASSLVANTEAFF	TGTGCCAGCAGCTTGGTAGCGAACACTGAAGCTTTCTTT
TRBJ2-2	TRBV7-8	-	many	CASSLTGSNTGELFF	TGTGCCAGCAGCTTAACAGGGTCGAACACCGGGGAGCTGTTTTTT
TRBJ1-5	TRBV2	TRBD1	many	CASRRDSNQPQHF	TGTGCCAGCAGGCGGGACAGTAATCAGCCCCAGCATTTT
TRBJ2-3	TRBV7-2	-	many	CASSKLETTNTQYF	TGTGCCAGCAGCAAACTAGAGACTACAAATACGCAGTATTTT
TRBJ2-3	TRBV20-1	-	many	CSARDGSSTDTQYF	TGCAGTGCTAGAGATGGCAGCAGCACAGATACGCAGTATTTT
TRBJ2-5	TRBV12-3/TRBV12-4	-	many	CASNGGGETQYF	TGTGCCAGCAACGGGGGAGGTGAGACCCAGTACTTC
TRBJ1-1	TRBV12-3/TRBV12-4	-	-	CASSLGGDSTEAFF	TGTGCCAGCAGTTTGGGTGGTGACTCCACTGAAGCTTTCTTT
TRBJ2-3	TRBV24-1	TRBD2	many	CATSPRGVSTDTQYF	TGTGCCACCTCCCCGCGGGGGGTTAGCACAGATACGCAGTATTTT
TRBJ2-3	TRBV15	TRBD2	many	CATGLAGADTQYF	TGTGCCACGGGACTAGCGGGGGCAGATACGCAGTATTTT
TRBJ2-7	TRBV7-6	-	few	CASSPQAQGREQYF	TGTGCCAGCAGCCCACAGGCCCAGGGAAGGGAGCAGTACTTC
TRBJ1-3	TRBV5-1	-	-	CASSLVPGSGNTIYF	TGCGCCAGCAGCTTGGTTCCCGGCTCTGGAAACACCATATATTTT
TRBJ2-2	TRBV20-1	TRBD2	-	CSAPKGLAGGSRVTGELFF	TGCAGTGCTCCAAAGGGACTAGCGGGGGGATCGCGAGTCACCGGGGAGCTGTTTTTT
TRBJ2-3	TRBV7-2	-	-	CASRAGQKGDTQYF	TGTGCCAGCAGAGCCGGACAGAAAGGAGATACGCAGTATTTT
TRBJ2-5	TRBV2	TRBD2	few	CASRPGGLAGGWAQETQYF	TGTGCCAGCAGACCCGGAGGACTAGCGGGGGGGTGGGCTCAAGAGACCCAGTACTTC
TRBJ1-2	TRBV7-2	-	many	CASSLVRRGYTF	TGTGCCAGCAGCTTAGTCCGTCGTGGCTACACCTTC
TRBJ2-3	TRBV4-1	-	many	CASSHLGRARMDTQYF	TGCGCCAGCAGCCACCTCGGACGTGCGCGGATGGATACGCAGTATTTT
TRBJ2-5	TRBV24-1	-	-	CATSDFVRGVETQYF	TGTGCCACCAGTGATTTCGTCAGGGGGGTAGAGACCCAGTACTTC
TRBJ1-2	TRBV11-2	-	-	CASSPSAGNYGYTF	TGTGCCAGCAGCCCCAGCGCAGGGAACTATGGCTACACCTTC
TRBJ1-1	TRBV5-1	-	-	CASSTDPSGEAFF	TGCGCCAGCAGCACCGACCCGTCGGGTGAAGCTTTCTTT
TRBJ2-2	TRBV11-3	-	many	CASSLVWTGELFF	TGTGCCAGCAGCTTAGTGTGGACCGGGGAGCTGTTTTTT
TRBJ2-4	TRBV14	-	many	CASSHLGPGAKNIQYF	TGTGCCAGCAGCCATCTAGGACCCGGGGCCAAAAACATTCAGTACTTC
TRBJ2-7	TRBV9	TRBD2	many	CASSPIAGGRSYEQYF	TGTGCCAGCAGCCCAATAGCGGGGGGCCGCTCCTACGAGCAGTACTTC
TRBJ2-3	TRBV2	-	-	CASSESRDTQYF	TGTGCCAGCAGTGAGTCTAGAGATACGCAGTATTTT
TRBJ2-3	TRBV5-1	TRBD1	few	CASGRDSHPGDTQYF	TGCGCCAGCGGCCGGGACAGCCATCCGGGAGATACGCAGTATTTT
TRBJ1-3	TRBV11-1	TRBD1	many	CASSARRDRGTQSSGNTIYF	TGTGCCAGCAGCGCGCGCCGGGACAGGGGCACCCAAAGCTCTGGAAACACCATATATTTT
TRBJ2-3	TRBV12-3/TRBV12-4	-	many	CASTTALGGTDTQYF	TGTGCCAGCACGACAGCTTTGGGGGGCACAGATACGCAGTATTTT
TRBJ1-4	TRBV20-1	TRBD1	-	CSARGAPGQVQEKLFF	TGCAGTGCTAGAGGTGCCCCGGGACAGGTACAGGAAAAACTGTTTTTT
TRBJ2-7	TRBV10-3	TRBD1	-	CAISQQGYEQYF	TGTGCCATCAGTCAACAGGGGTACGAGCAGTACTTC
TRBJ1-2	TRBV3-1	-	-	CASSQGGAHGYTF	TGTGCCAGCAGCCAAGGGGGGGCGCATGGCTACACCTTC
TRBJ1-5	TRBV28	TRBD1	many	CASTWDSFNQPQHF	TGTGCCAGCACCTGGGACAGCTTCAATCAGCCCCAGCATTTT
TRBJ2-4	TRBV28	TRBD1	many	CASSPRPGTGSGKNIQYF	TGTGCCAGCAGCCCCCGTCCCGGGACAGGGTCGGGCAAAAACATTCAGTACTTC
TRBJ1-1	TRBV20-1	TRBD1	few	CSETIQGDTEAFF	TGCAGTGAGACGATTCAGGGGGACACTGAAGCTTTCTTT
TRBJ2-5	TRBV7-2	-	many	CASSLETQYF	TGTGCCAGCAGCTTAGAGACCCAGTACTTC
TRBJ1-2	TRBV24-1	TRBD1	-	CATSDSDRDYGYTF	TGTGCCACCAGTGACTCGGACAGGGACTATGGCTACACCTTC